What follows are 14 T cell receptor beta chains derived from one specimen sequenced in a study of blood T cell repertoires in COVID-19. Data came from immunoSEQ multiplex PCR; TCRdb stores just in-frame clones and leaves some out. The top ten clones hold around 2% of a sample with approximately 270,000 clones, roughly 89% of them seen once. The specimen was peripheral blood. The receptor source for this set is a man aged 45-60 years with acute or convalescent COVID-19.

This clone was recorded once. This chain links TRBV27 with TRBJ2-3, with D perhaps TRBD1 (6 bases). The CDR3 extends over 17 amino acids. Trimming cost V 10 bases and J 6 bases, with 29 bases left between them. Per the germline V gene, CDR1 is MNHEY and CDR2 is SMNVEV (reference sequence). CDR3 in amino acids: CATSTPLTRGIGDTQYF. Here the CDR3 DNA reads TGTGCCACCTCGACCCCCCTTACTAGGGGGATTGGTGATACGCAGTATTTT.

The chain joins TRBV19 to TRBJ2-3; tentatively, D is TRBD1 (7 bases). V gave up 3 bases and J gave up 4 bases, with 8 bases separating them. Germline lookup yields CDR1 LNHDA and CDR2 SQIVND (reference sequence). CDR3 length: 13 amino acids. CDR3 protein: CASSIRGADTQYF. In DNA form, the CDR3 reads TGTGCCAGTAGTATCAGGGGGGCAGATACGCAGTATTTT.

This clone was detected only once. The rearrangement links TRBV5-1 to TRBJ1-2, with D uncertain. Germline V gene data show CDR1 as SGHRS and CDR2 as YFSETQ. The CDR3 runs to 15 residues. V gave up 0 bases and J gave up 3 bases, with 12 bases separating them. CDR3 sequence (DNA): TGCGCCAGCAGCTTGGGGGCGGGGAACCACTATGGCTACACCTTC. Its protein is CASSLGAGNHYGYTF.

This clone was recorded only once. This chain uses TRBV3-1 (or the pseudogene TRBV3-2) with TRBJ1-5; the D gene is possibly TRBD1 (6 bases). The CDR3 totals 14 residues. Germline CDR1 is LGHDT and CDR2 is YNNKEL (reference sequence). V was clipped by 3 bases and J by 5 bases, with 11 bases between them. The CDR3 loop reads CASSHEGVHQPQHF. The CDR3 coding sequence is TGTGCCAGCAGCCATGAGGGGGTTCATCAGCCCCAGCATTTT.

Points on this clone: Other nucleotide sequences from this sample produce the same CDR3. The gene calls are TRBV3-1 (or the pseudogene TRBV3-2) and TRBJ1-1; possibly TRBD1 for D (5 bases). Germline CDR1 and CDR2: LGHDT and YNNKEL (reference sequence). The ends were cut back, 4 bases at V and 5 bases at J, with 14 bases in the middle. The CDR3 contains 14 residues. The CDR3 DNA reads TGTGCCAGCAGCCCCAGGACGGGGGGGACTGAAGCTTTCTTT. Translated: CASSPRTGGTEAFF.

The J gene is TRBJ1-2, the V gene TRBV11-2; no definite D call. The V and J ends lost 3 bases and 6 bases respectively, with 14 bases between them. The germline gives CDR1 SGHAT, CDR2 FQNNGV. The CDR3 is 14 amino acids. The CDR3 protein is CASSFPGSEHGYTF. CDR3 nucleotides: TGTGCCAGCAGCTTTCCCGGGTCTGAGCATGGCTACACCTTC.

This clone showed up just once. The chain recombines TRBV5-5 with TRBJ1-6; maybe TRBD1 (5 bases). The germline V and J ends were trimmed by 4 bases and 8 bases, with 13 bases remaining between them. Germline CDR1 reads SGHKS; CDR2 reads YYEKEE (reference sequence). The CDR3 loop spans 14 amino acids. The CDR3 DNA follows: TGTGCCAGCAGCCCCCCATGGGGGGATTCACCCCTCCACTTT. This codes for CASSPPWGDSPLHF.

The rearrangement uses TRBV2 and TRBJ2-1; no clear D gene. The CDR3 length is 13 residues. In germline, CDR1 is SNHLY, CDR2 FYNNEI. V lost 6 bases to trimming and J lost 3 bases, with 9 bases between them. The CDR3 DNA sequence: TGTGCCAGCAGACCAACCAGCTACAATGAGCAGTTCTTC. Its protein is CASRPTSYNEQFF.

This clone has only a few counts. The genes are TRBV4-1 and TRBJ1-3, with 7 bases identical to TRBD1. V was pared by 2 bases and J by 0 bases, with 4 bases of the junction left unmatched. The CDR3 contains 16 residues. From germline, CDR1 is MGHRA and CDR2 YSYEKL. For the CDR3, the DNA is TGCGCCAGCAGCCAACAAGGGACAGCCTCTGGAAACACCATATATTTT. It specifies CASSQQGTASGNTIYF.

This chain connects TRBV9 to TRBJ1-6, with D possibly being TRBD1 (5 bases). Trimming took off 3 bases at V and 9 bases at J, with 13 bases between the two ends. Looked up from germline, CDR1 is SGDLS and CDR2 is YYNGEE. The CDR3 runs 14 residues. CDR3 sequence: CASSEPNRGSPLHF. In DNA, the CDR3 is TGTGCCAGCAGCGAACCTAATAGGGGTTCACCCCTCCACTTT.

The CDR3, as DNA: TGTGCCAGCTCACCCCCGGGACAGGGGGCGAAGGAGCAGTACTTC. Translated, it gives CASSPPGQGAKEQYF. The chain recombines TRBV18 with TRBJ2-7; 12 bases match TRBD1. The CDR3 is 15 amino acids. Per the germline V gene, CDR1 is KGHSH and CDR2 is LQKENI. The junction had 7 bases not matched to a gene; V was cut back by 3 bases and J by 7 bases.

CDR3 amino acids: CASSLAGVQETQYF. CDR3 DNA: TGTGCCAGCAGCTTGGCGGGGGTCCAAGAGACCCAGTACTTC. The rearrangement joins TRBV11-1 to TRBJ2-5; 7 bases align to TRBD2. This CDR3 comprises 14 residues. Germline V gene sequence: CDR1 SGHAT, CDR2 FQDESV (reference sequence). V gave up 3 bases and J gave up 1 base; unmatched junction bases: 2.

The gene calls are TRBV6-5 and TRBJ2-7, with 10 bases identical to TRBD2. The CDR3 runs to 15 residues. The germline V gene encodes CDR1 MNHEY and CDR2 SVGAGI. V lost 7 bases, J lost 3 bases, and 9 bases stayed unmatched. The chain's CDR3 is CASTKGPSGGYEQYF. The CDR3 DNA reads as TGTGCCAGCACTAAGGGGCCTAGCGGGGGCTACGAGCAGTACTTC.

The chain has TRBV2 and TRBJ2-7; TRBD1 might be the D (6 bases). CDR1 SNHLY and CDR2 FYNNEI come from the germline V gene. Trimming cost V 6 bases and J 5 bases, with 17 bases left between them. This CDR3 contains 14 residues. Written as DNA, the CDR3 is TGTGCCAGCAGCCCCGGGACAATCACTCACGAGCAGTACTTC. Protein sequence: CASSPGTITHEQYF.